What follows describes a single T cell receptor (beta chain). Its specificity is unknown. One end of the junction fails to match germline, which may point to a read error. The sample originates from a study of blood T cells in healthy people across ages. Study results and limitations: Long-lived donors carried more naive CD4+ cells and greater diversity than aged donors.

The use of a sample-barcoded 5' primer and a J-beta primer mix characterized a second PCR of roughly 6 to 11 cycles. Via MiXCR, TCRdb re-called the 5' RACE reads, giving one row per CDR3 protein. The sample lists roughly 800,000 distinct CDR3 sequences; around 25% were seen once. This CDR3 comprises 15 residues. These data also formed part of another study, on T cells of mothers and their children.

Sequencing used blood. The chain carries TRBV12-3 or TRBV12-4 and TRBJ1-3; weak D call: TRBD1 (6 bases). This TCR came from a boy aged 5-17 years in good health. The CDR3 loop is CASSFTGARGNAIYF. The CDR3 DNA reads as TGTGCCAGCAGTTTTACGGGGGCGCGTGGAAACGCCATATATTTT.